This T cell receptor (beta chain) was observed in a study of metastatic and nonmetastatic thyroid tumors. TCRdb re-clonotyped the PCR reads through MiXCR. The data show thousands of clones, with about 32% seen just once and under 55% held by the top ten. All patients were untreated before thyroid surgery. Per the germline V gene, CDR1 is DFQATT and CDR2 is SNEGSKA (reference sequence). The junction had 9 bases not matched to a gene; V was cut back by 4 bases and J by 5 bases. The CDR3 spans 14 residues. This clonotype was sampled from a male donor with papillary thyroid cancer or a benign thyroid nodule (not recorded which). Some clones in this sample may be carry-over from other donors' samples. Sequencing was done on a sample of adjacent normal tissue. The J gene is TRBJ1-2, the V gene TRBV20-1; 8 bases align to TRBD1. DNA for the CDR3: TGCAGTGCTACCCTGACAGGGGCGGGTTATGGCTACACCTTC. This translates into CSATLTGAGYGYTF.